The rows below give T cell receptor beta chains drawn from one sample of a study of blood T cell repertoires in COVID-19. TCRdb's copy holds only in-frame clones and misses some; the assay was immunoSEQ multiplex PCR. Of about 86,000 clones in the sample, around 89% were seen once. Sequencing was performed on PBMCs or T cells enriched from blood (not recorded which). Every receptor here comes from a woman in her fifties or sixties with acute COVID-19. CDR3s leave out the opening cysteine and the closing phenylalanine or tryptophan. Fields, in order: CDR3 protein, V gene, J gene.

CDR3: ASSLRDMVNEKLF
V: TRBV5-8
J: TRBJ1-4

CDR3: ASSQEVGRGNYGYT
V: TRBV11-2
J: TRBJ1-2

CDR3: ASRHPGTGDGYT
V: TRBV11-2
J: TRBJ1-2

CDR3: ASSLVRRGQYNEQF
V: TRBV11-2
J: TRBJ2-1

CDR3: ASSPGEIANEQF
V: TRBV19
J: TRBJ2-1

CDR3: ASSLTGPRGYT
V: TRBV5-6
J: TRBJ1-2

CDR3: ASSIGTASNQPQH
V: TRBV19
J: TRBJ1-5

CDR3: ASSESGRNYGYT
V: TRBV6-1
J: TRBJ1-2

CDR3: ASSRLLEKLF
V: TRBV6-2/TRBV6-3
J: TRBJ1-4

CDR3: ASSQETGIKGKLF
V: TRBV4-3
J: TRBJ1-4

CDR3: ASSQDSSGGQGSYEQY
V: TRBV3-1/TRBV3-2
J: TRBJ2-7

CDR3: AWRGGPGDYGYT
V: TRBV30
J: TRBJ1-2

CDR3: ASSQGGNNEKLF
V: TRBV4-1
J: TRBJ1-4

CDR3: ASSVGAGDGYT
V: TRBV9
J: TRBJ1-2

CDR3: ASSQVGDRGQTLH
V: TRBV3-1/TRBV3-2
J: TRBJ1-6

CDR3: ASSLRQNNEKLF
V: TRBV18
J: TRBJ1-4

CDR3: ASSQADRRREAF
V: TRBV3-1/TRBV3-2
J: TRBJ1-1

CDR3: ASSPDRAGADTQY
V: TRBV5-1
J: TRBJ2-3

CDR3: ASSPSRGPGGNEQF
V: TRBV19
J: TRBJ2-1

CDR3: ASSPVQGGNEQF
V: TRBV18
J: TRBJ2-1

CDR3: ASRQGIHSPLH
V: TRBV27
J: TRBJ1-6

CDR3: ASSLAPTAGNEQF
V: TRBV7-2
J: TRBJ2-1

CDR3: ASSKVGGAYTDTQY
V: TRBV21-1
J: TRBJ2-3

CDR3: ASSLAGTVDEKLF
V: TRBV5-1
J: TRBJ1-4

CDR3: ASSPRAYTGELF
V: TRBV7-9
J: TRBJ2-2

CDR3: ASSPRTSGSETYEQY
V: TRBV5-1
J: TRBJ2-7

CDR3: ASSMSTGARMNTEAF
V: TRBV19
J: TRBJ1-1

CDR3: ATSKHRGPNTGELF
V: TRBV15
J: TRBJ2-2

CDR3: ASSPGQGVLSGANVLT
V: TRBV5-8
J: TRBJ2-6

CDR3: ASNQDWTGNQPQH
V: TRBV3-1/TRBV3-2
J: TRBJ1-5

CDR3: ASSVGMTSENIQY
V: TRBV9
J: TRBJ2-4

CDR3: ASLSGAEMNTEAF
V: TRBV6-5
J: TRBJ1-1

CDR3: ASSLQGTAGDTQY
V: TRBV5-1
J: TRBJ2-3

CDR3: ASSRAGETDTQY
V: TRBV7-3
J: TRBJ2-3

CDR3: ASSARLNTEAF
V: TRBV27
J: TRBJ1-1

CDR3: ASKTAERTNYGYT
V: TRBV19
J: TRBJ1-2

CDR3: ASSFRTAGNTIY
V: TRBV5-6
J: TRBJ1-3

CDR3: ASSYPGGGVGTGELF
V: TRBV6-2/TRBV6-3
J: TRBJ2-2

CDR3: ASSQTTSGQGYYQPQH
V: TRBV4-2
J: TRBJ1-5

CDR3: ASSPRRTGNTGELF
V: TRBV7-7
J: TRBJ2-2

CDR3: ASSLGRDRGLYGYT
V: TRBV7-9
J: TRBJ1-2

CDR3: ASSPLSEQY
V: TRBV7-9
J: TRBJ2-7

CDR3: ASSKGRLQGSRFHGYT
V: TRBV19
J: TRBJ1-2

CDR3: ASSLTPRSGEGGYGYT
V: TRBV5-5
J: TRBJ1-2

CDR3: AWNQQGNEQF
V: TRBV30
J: TRBJ2-1

CDR3: ASSQEGGTGLARPETQY
V: TRBV4-1
J: TRBJ2-5

CDR3: ASSLGQPITYEQY
V: TRBV11-1
J: TRBJ2-7

CDR3: ASRSGATNEKLF
V: TRBV19
J: TRBJ1-4

CDR3: ASSLAVGVNTEAF
V: TRBV7-2
J: TRBJ1-1

CDR3: ASSLVGAGEQF
V: TRBV11-3
J: TRBJ2-1

CDR3: ASSVTGNYGYT
V: TRBV9
J: TRBJ1-2

CDR3: ASRGQGREKLF
V: TRBV27
J: TRBJ1-4

CDR3: AWSQIGNQPQH
V: TRBV30
J: TRBJ1-5

CDR3: ASRIGQGYADNEKLF
V: TRBV2
J: TRBJ1-4

CDR3: ASSQGGLNQPQH
V: TRBV14
J: TRBJ1-5

CDR3: ASSPGLAGGRDTQY
V: TRBV7-9
J: TRBJ2-3

CDR3: ASSMDSDRLAKNIQY
V: TRBV19
J: TRBJ2-4

CDR3: ASSQEPGLEVQEQF
V: TRBV4-2
J: TRBJ2-1

CDR3: ASSLGYRGYTEAF
V: TRBV11-2
J: TRBJ1-1

CDR3: ASRKAMGGTGELF
V: TRBV6-5
J: TRBJ2-2